This TCR beta chain came from a study of T-cell memory formation after mild COVID-19. The CDR3 runs 12 residues. Germline-derived CDR1 and CDR2 are SGHTA and FQGNSA. V gave up 1 base and J gave up 14 bases, with 13 bases separating them. TCRdb independently ran MiXCR on the 5' RACE reads; one entry per CDR3 protein. This sample has roughly 310,000 distinct CDR3 sequences; approximately 16% occur once, and the top ten carry 22%. Sequencing was carried out using PBMCs or a T cell subset sorted from them (not recorded which). The source is a young man who had mild COVID-19 (a few samples of this study predate the infection). Cell type and time point are not known. J is TRBJ2-3 and V is TRBV7-2; possibly TRBD2 for D (5 bases). In nucleotides, the CDR3 is TGTGCCAGCAGCTTAGTTTCTAGCCCCCCGTATTTT. This translates into CASSLVSSPPYF.